What follows are 18 T cell receptor beta chains derived from one specimen sequenced in a study of CD8 T cells in ankylosing spondylitis. TCRdb re-derived calls from the 5' RACE reads in MiXCR, one entry per CDR3 protein. The sample lists roughly 150,000 distinct CDR3 sequences, about 32% seen once, with approximately 5.9% in the top ten. Sequenced: synovial fluid, either unsorted or a sorted T cell fraction (not recorded which). The receptor set was obtained from a male donor with ankylosing spondylitis.

This chain links TRBV29-1 with TRBJ2-3; D ambiguous. CDR3 size: 14 residues. V was trimmed by 2 bases and J by 6 bases, leaving 15 bases between them. The V gene's germline CDR1 is SQVTM and CDR2 ANQGSEA. The chain's CDR3 is CSVERPGRQDTQYF. CDR3 bases: TGCAGCGTTGAAAGGCCAGGAAGGCAGGATACGCAGTATTTT.

This clonotype was seen repeatedly, ten times or more. The chain links TRBV7-2 to TRBJ2-1, with D perhaps matching TRBD1 or TRBD2 (5 bases each). The CDR3 contains 15 residues. Trimming pared 7 bases from V and 2 bases from J, leaving 15 bases between. Germline V gene data show CDR1 as SGHTA and CDR2 as FQGNSA. The CDR3 loop reads CASNPYRGPYNEQFF. CDR3 in DNA: TGTGCCAGCAACCCATACCGGGGCCCCTACAATGAGCAGTTCTTC.

This clonotype turned up a few times. This rearrangement joins TRBV2 to TRBJ2-1, with 9 nucleotides matching TRBD2. CDR1 and CDR2 (germline): SNHLY, FYNNEI. The J segment lost 4 bases and the V segment lost 2 bases, leaving 6 bases of the junction unmatched. CDR3 length: 16 amino acids. DNA of the CDR3: TGTGCCAGCAGTGAACACGGAGCGGGGGGATACAATGAGCAGTTCTTC. It encodes CASSEHGAGGYNEQFF.

V usage is TRBV12-3 or TRBV12-4 and J usage is TRBJ2-5, with a possible D match to TRBD2 (6 bases). The CDR3 consists of 16 residues. V lost 5 bases and J 5 bases, leaving 21 bases between the germline ends. The CDR3 DNA sequence: TGTGCCAGCAGTACCGCCCGGGGAGGATTCCAGGAGACCCAGTACTTC. It translates to CASSTARGGFQETQYF.

This chain connects TRBV11-2 to TRBJ2-6; 10 nucleotides match TRBD2. This CDR3 comprises 17 residues. Looked up from germline, CDR1 is SGHAT and CDR2 is FQNNGV. After removal of 0 bases from V and 4 bases from J, the junction contained 3 bases not matched to a gene. This CDR3 reads CASSLELAGAGANVLTF. CDR3 bases: TGTGCCAGCAGCTTAGAGCTAGCGGGGGCGGGGGCCAACGTCCTGACTTTC.

This chain joins TRBV12-3 or TRBV12-4 and TRBJ1-5; weak D call: TRBD1 (5 bases). V lost 3 bases and J 3 bases, leaving 6 bases between the germline ends. The CDR3 runs to 13 residues. CDR3 nucleotide sequence: TGTGCCAGCAGTTTGACAGTCAATCAGCCCCAGCATTTT. The encoded protein is CASSLTVNQPQHF.

By share of the sample, this clonotype is medium-sized. The gene calls are TRBV29-1 and TRBJ1-1, with 10 bases that match TRBD1. This CDR3 has 12 residues. From germline, CDR1 is SQVTM and CDR2 ANQGSEA. Losses at the gene ends were 8 bases for V and 4 bases for J; bases not matched to a gene: 4. CDR3 region: CSTTGGGTEAFF. DNA of the CDR3: TGCAGCACGACAGGGGGCGGCACTGAAGCTTTCTTT. The whole variable domain, remainder taken from reference TRBV29-1 and TRBJ1-1, is SAVISQKPSRDICQRGTSLTIQCQVDSQVTMMFWYRQQPGQSLTLIATANQGSEATYESGFVIDKFPISRPNLTFSTLTVSNMSPEDSSIYLCSTTGGGTEAFFGQGTRLTVV.

This clonotype was counted ten times or more. The chain recombines TRBV20-1 with TRBJ2-3; weak D call: TRBD2 (6 bases). Germline V gene data show CDR1 as DFQATT and CDR2 as SNEGSKA (reference sequence). CDR3 length equals 13 residues. CDR3 nucleotides: TGCAGGGCGGGGCTTTCTAGCACAGATACGCAGTATTTT. Protein: CRAGLSSTDTQYF.

The V call is TRBV4-2, the J call TRBJ2-1; weak D call: TRBD1 (5 bases). This CDR3 contains 12 residues. Germline values: CDR1 LGHNA, CDR2 YNFKEQ. V lost 4 bases to trimming and J lost 12 bases, with 13 bases between them. The CDR3 coding sequence is TGTGCCAGCAGCCGACCTGGGGCGCCGCAGTTCTTC. Translated, it gives CASSRPGAPQFF.

This clonotype was recorded many times. The chain uses TRBV6-1 and TRBJ2-1, with TRBD2 identical over 12 bases. The V gene's germline CDR1 is MNHNS and CDR2 SASEGT. Trimming removed 6 bases from V and 12 bases from J; junction bases left unmatched: 9. The CDR3 has 14 residues. The CDR3, as DNA: TGTGCCAGCAGGCCTCTAGCGGGAGGGGTTCGGCAGTTCTTC. Amino acids: CASRPLAGGVRQFF.

The chain couples TRBV10-3 to TRBJ1-5; 7 positions match TRBD1. Germline loops: CDR1 ENHRY, CDR2 SYGVKD. The CDR3 runs to 16 residues. V shed 3 bases and J 1 base; nucleotides not matched to a gene: 6. This CDR3 is CAISDRPQGSNQPQHF. Here the CDR3 DNA reads TGTGCCATCAGTGATAGGCCACAGGGGAGCAATCAGCCCCAGCATTTT.

In its sample, this clonotype was seen a few times. The chain uses TRBV29-1 and TRBJ1-3, with D tentatively TRBD1 (5 bases). Trimming cost V 6 bases and J 0 bases, with 9 bases left between them. The CDR3 contains 13 residues. Per germline, CDR1 SQVTM and CDR2 ANQGSEA. CDR3 region: CSVLTDSGNTIYF. The CDR3 DNA follows: TGCAGCGTCCTGACAGACTCTGGAAACACCATATATTTT. Together with reference TRBV29-1 and TRBJ1-3, the CDR3 gives the full variable domain: SAVISQKPSRDICQRGTSLTIQCQVDSQVTMMFWYRQQPGQSLTLIATANQGSEATYESGFVIDKFPISRPNLTFSTLTVSNMSPEDSSIYLCSVLTDSGNTIYFGEGSWLTVV.

In this sample, this clonotype turned up a few times. As DNA, the CDR3 is TGTGCCAGCAGCTTGACAGAGCTATCCTACGAGCAGTACTTC. Translated, it gives CASSLTELSYEQYF. The chain recombines TRBV3-1 with TRBJ2-7, with a possible D match to TRBD1 (5 bases). Per germline, CDR1 LGHDT and CDR2 YNNKEL (reference sequence). This CDR3 has 14 residues. The ends were cut back, 5 bases at V and 1 base at J, with 12 bases in the middle.

V usage is TRBV4-1 and J usage is TRBJ1-6; D possibly corresponds to TRBD1 (5 bases). The CDR3 is made up of 15 amino acids. Germline-derived CDR1 and CDR2 are MGHRA and YSYEKL. Trimming pared 4 bases from V and 8 bases from J, leaving 15 bases between. Here the CDR3 DNA reads TGCGCCAGCAGCCTGGGACCCGATCGCGATTCACCCCTCCACTTT. It codes for CASSLGPDRDSPLHF.

The rearrangement joins TRBV28 to TRBJ2-7; either TRBD1 or TRBD2 may fit D (5 bases each). The CDR3 spans 14 residues. V shed 10 bases and J shed 0 bases, with 16 bases lying between them. The germline V gene encodes CDR1 MDHEN and CDR2 SYDVKM. Here the CDR3 DNA reads TGTGCCACCAAACGGGACGGACGCTCCTACGAGCAGTACTTC. Its protein product is CATKRDGRSYEQYF. The whole variable domain, filled in from reference TRBV28 and TRBJ2-7, reads DVKVTQSSRYLVKRTGEKVFLECVQDMDHENMFWYRQDPGLGLRLIYFSYDVKMKEKGDIPEGYSVSREKKERFSLILESASTNQTSMYLCATKRDGRSYEQYFGPGTRLTVT.

This chain connects TRBV6-5 to TRBJ1-2; D not certain. V lost 0 bases, J lost 4 bases, and 9 bases lay in between. Germline V gene lookup returns CDR1 MNHEY and CDR2 SVGAGI. CDR3 length equals 14 residues. The CDR3 protein is CASSYSAQSYGYTF. The CDR3 DNA follows: TGTGCCAGCAGTTACTCGGCTCAATCCTATGGCTACACCTTC.

V usage is TRBV20-1 and J usage is TRBJ2-1; TRBD2 aligns across 9 bases. V shed 5 bases and J 4 bases; nucleotides not matched to a gene: 9. This CDR3 region has 15 residues. Germline CDR1 and CDR2: DFQATT and SNEGSKA (reference sequence). CDR3 residues: CSAGSGTSFYNEQFF. DNA of the CDR3: TGCAGTGCTGGATCCGGGACTAGCTTTTACAATGAGCAGTTCTTC.

CDR3 amino acids: CASRETGGNSPLHF. CDR3 sequence (DNA): TGTGCCAGTAGGGAGACAGGGGGGAATTCACCCCTCCACTTT. This chain links TRBV19 with TRBJ1-6; 9 nucleotides match TRBD1. V shed 6 bases and J 7 bases; nucleotides not matched to a gene: 4. Germline V CDR1 and CDR2: LNHDA, SQIVND (reference sequence). The CDR3 consists of 14 residues.